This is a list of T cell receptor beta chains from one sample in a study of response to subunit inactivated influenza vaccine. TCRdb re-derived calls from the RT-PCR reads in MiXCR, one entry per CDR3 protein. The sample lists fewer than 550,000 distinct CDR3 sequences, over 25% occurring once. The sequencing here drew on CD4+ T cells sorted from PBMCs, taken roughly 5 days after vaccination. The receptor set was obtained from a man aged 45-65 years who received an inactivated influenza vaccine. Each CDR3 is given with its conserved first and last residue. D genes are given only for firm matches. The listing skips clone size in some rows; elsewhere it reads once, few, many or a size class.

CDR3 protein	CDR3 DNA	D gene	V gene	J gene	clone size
CSVEPGQGFRDTQYF	TGCAGCGTTGAGCCGGGACAGGGGTTCCGGGATACGCAGTATTTT	TRBD1	TRBV29-1	TRBJ2-3	NA
CASSVLAGSSTDTQYF	TGTGCCAGCAGTGTCCTAGCGGGATCTAGCACAGATACGCAGTATTTT	TRBD2	TRBV2	TRBJ2-3	few
CASSLATVKETQYF	TGTGCCAGCAGCTTAGCAACCGTTAAAGAGACCCAGTACTTC	NA	TRBV7-6	TRBJ2-5	NA
CASSEPEANEQYF	TGCGCCAGCAGCGAACCCGAAGCAAACGAGCAGTACTTC	NA	TRBV5-1	TRBJ2-7	NA
CASGKRGGNEQFF	TGCGCCAGCGGGAAACGGGGAGGCAATGAGCAGTTCTTC	NA	TRBV4-3	TRBJ2-1	few
CAIGQTETQYF	TGTGCCATTGGACAGACCGAGACCCAGTACTTC	NA	TRBV2	TRBJ2-5	NA
CASSLMEANIQYF	TGTGCCAGCAGCTTGATGGAGGCGAACATTCAGTACTTC	NA	TRBV5-6	TRBJ2-4	NA
CASSPNRNGYEQYF	TGTGCCAGCTCACCAAACAGGAACGGATACGAGCAGTACTTC	NA	TRBV18	TRBJ2-7	NA
CAISEGGRAGEQFF	TGTGCCATCAGTGAAGGCGGGAGGGCGGGTGAGCAGTTCTTC	TRBD2	TRBV10-3	TRBJ2-1	NA
CASSLADFMGDTQYF	TGTGCCAGCAGCTTAGCCGACTTCATGGGGGATACGCAGTATTTT	NA	TRBV11-1	TRBJ2-3	NA
CATSRHGGDYGYTF	TGTGCCACCAGCAGACACGGGGGGGACTATGGCTACACCTTC	NA	TRBV15	TRBJ1-2	few
CASSYFGLGVSYNEQFF	TGTGCCAGCAGTTACTTTGGACTAGGTGTATCCTACAATGAGCAGTTCTTC	TRBD2	TRBV6-2/TRBV6-3	TRBJ2-1	few
CASSRYSGGRADTQYF	TGTGCCAGCAGCCGTTATAGCGGGGGTAGGGCAGATACGCAGTATTTT	TRBD2	TRBV5-4	TRBJ2-3	NA
CATRGGKIYEQYF	TGTGCCACCCGAGGGGGGAAAATCTACGAGCAGTACTTC	NA	TRBV6-2/TRBV6-3	TRBJ2-7	NA
CASSQDGGSNQPQHF	TGCGCCAGCAGCCAAGATGGGGGCAGCAATCAGCCCCAGCATTTT	NA	TRBV4-3	TRBJ1-5	NA
CASSLGQWDMNTEAFF	TGTGCCAGCAGCTTAGGACAGTGGGATATGAACACTGAAGCTTTCTTT	NA	TRBV7-9	TRBJ1-1	many
CASRMDTDTQYF	TGTGCCAGCAGGATGGACACAGATACGCAGTATTTT	NA	TRBV6-1	TRBJ2-3	few
CASSQGLGYTF	TGTGCCAGCAGCCAGGGCTTGGGCTACACCTTC	NA	TRBV3-1	TRBJ1-2	few
CASSQEYGGTGELFF	TGCGCCAGCAGCCAAGAATATGGAGGCACCGGGGAGCTGTTTTTT	NA	TRBV4-3	TRBJ2-2	once
CASSQGEWRGAGYGYTF	TGCGCCAGCAGCCAAGGGGAGTGGCGGGGCGCTGGCTATGGCTACACCTTC	NA	TRBV4-1	TRBJ1-2	many
CSAPGTGLIYEQYF	TGCAGTGCCCCCGGGACAGGACTGATCTACGAGCAGTACTTC	TRBD1	TRBV20-1	TRBJ2-7	NA
CASRPWGLAGYGEQFF	TGTGCCAGCAGGCCTTGGGGACTAGCGGGATATGGTGAGCAGTTCTTC	TRBD2	TRBV12-3/TRBV12-4	TRBJ2-1	few
CASSSRETRDLNEQFF	TGTGCCAGCAGCTCACGGGAAACTAGAGACCTCAATGAGCAGTTCTTC	NA	TRBV11-2	TRBJ2-1	NA
CSVGPRQGAYEQYF	TGCAGCGTTGGGCCCAGACAGGGGGCATACGAGCAGTACTTC	TRBD1	TRBV29-1	TRBJ2-7	few
CASSEGTSGKRAKNIQYF	TGTGCCAGCAGTGAAGGGACTAGCGGGAAGAGGGCCAAAAACATTCAGTACTTC	TRBD2	TRBV2	TRBJ2-4	NA
CASSLATGYGYTF	TGTGCCAGCAGCTTAGCGACAGGGTATGGCTACACCTTC	TRBD1	TRBV7-9	TRBJ1-2	few
CSAPGPSQETQYF	TGCAGTGCCCCGGGACCCTCTCAAGAGACCCAGTACTTC	NA	TRBV20-1	TRBJ2-5	NA
CASSYTGAEQYF	TGTGCCAGCAGTTACACAGGGGCCGAGCAGTACTTC	TRBD1	TRBV28	TRBJ2-7	NA